The present TCR beta chain was sequenced within a study of T cell repertoires in cytomegalovirus infection. Study at large: From public TCR beta signatures came an indication of both CMV infection and matching HLA type. Findings of the study overall: HLA-C-restricted CMV clonotypes gave the most frequent clonotype in two of eight donors.

TCRdb recomputed calls from the reads with MiXCR, one row per CDR3 protein. The data contain 250,000 to 350,000 distinct CDR3 sequences, about 25% of them singletons. CDR3 length: 16 residues. Trimming pared 1 base from V and 5 bases from J, leaving 17 bases between. Details on this clonotype: What it recognizes is unknown.

This clonotype originated in a human donor in good health (CMV status not recorded). Some clones in this sample may be carry-over from other donors' samples. The chain is built from TRBV12-3 or TRBV12-4 and TRBJ1-1, with D uncertain. The sample was PBMCs. CDR3 in amino acids: CASSLVGGLGSTEAFF. DNA for the CDR3: TGTGCCAGCAGTTTAGTAGGAGGGCTCGGAAGTACTGAAGCTTTCTTT.